The 27 T cell receptor beta chains given below trace back to one sample, sequenced in a study of identical twins listed by TCRdb under 2016. Library generation was performed with 5' RACE. The sample was run on an Illumina HiSeq 2000. Clones were called with MiXCR by TCRdb after fastp trimmed the public reads at Q25, and only in-frame beta chains were retained. When rows share a CDR3 protein, they turn into one entry using the most common DNA and genes. Across this sample there are about 660,000 distinct CDR3 sequences, with under 9% seen only once. The leading ten clones occupy 0.98% of the sample. This sample was shared with a second study, whose subject was yellow fever vaccine responses in identical twins.

The sequencing sample was made of PBMCs. These receptors were collected from a woman in her late teens or twenties in good health.

This rearrangement joins TRBV20-1 to TRBJ2-7, with 13 nucleotides matching TRBD2. The V segment lost 2 bases and the J segment 1 base; nucleotides outside the gene matches: 2. The CDR3 is 15 residues long. CDR1 is DFQATT and CDR2 is SNEGSKA in the germline V gene (reference sequence). CDR3 nucleotides: TGCAGTGCTAGAAGACTAGCGGGGGGTTCCTACGAGCAGTACTTC. Its protein is CSARRLAGGSYEQYF.

Ten or more counts support this clonotype. This chain uses TRBV24-1 with TRBJ2-1, with a possible D match to TRBD2 (5 bases). CDR3 length: 14 residues. Germline assignment: CDR1 KGHDR and CDR2 SFDVKD. Trimming left V 7 bases short and J 6 bases short, with 15 bases between. CDR3 sequence reads: CATSGYGIGNEQFF. CDR3 DNA sequence: TGTGCCACCAGCGGGTACGGGATCGGCAATGAGCAGTTCTTC.

This sequence joins TRBV3-1 and TRBJ2-5; 7 bases are shared with TRBD2. Trimming cost V 2 bases and J 5 bases; bases outside gene matches: 14. CDR3 size: 17 residues. Germline CDR1 and CDR2: LGHDT and YNNKEL (reference sequence). The CDR3 DNA reads as TGTGCCAGCAGCCAACTACCTCTACTAGCGACTACGGAGACCCAGTACTTC. Its translation: CASSQLPLLATTETQYF.

The genes are TRBV7-8 and TRBJ2-3; tentatively, D is TRBD2 (6 bases). The CDR3 has 15 amino acids. Germline values: CDR1 SGHVS, CDR2 FQNEAQ. V lost 5 bases and J 2 bases, leaving 14 bases between the germline ends. Here the CDR3 reads CASSRDLQNTDTQYF. In DNA form, the CDR3 reads TGTGCCAGCAGCCGGGACTTACAAAACACAGATACGCAGTATTTT. Variable domain in full (rest from reference TRBV7-8 and TRBJ2-3): GAGVSQSPRYKVAKRGQDVALRCDPISGHVSLFWYQQALGQGPEFLTYFQNEAQLDKSGLPSDRFFAERPEGSVSTLKIQRTQQEDSAVYLCASSRDLQNTDTQYFGPGTRLTVL.

J is TRBJ2-7 and V is TRBV14; D not resolved. The CDR3 is made up of 13 amino acids. Looked up from germline, CDR1 is SGHDN and CDR2 is FVKESK. V dropped 5 bases and J dropped 3 bases, with 11 bases sitting between them. DNA of the CDR3: TGTGCCAGCAGCATTCAACCCGGCTACGAGCAGTACTTC. It encodes CASSIQPGYEQYF.

The CDR3 spells CASSPLAGGTGEQFF. In nucleotides, the CDR3 is TGTGCCAGCAGCCCTCTAGCGGGAGGGACCGGTGAGCAGTTCTTC. This chain connects TRBV12-3 or TRBV12-4 to TRBJ2-1, with 12 bases identical to TRBD2. The V and J ends lost 6 bases and 9 bases, in that order; junction bases with no gene match: 9. This CDR3 is built from 15 residues.

This sequence joins TRBV7-2 and TRBJ2-2, with D perhaps matching TRBD1 or TRBD2 (6 bases each). CDR1 SGHTA and CDR2 FQGNSA come from the germline V gene. The CDR3 length is 16 residues. Trimming left V 6 bases short and J 2 bases short, with 16 bases between. Written as DNA, the CDR3 is TGTGCCAGCAGTCCCTCGGGCGGGACAAACACCGGGGAGCTGTTTTTT. Amino acid sequence: CASSPSGGTNTGELFF.

The sample holds many counts of this clonotype. The chain uses TRBV24-1 and TRBJ2-5; TRBD1 matches at 10 bases. CDR1 and CDR2 from the germline V gene are KGHDR and SFDVKD. The CDR3 sequence is 13 residues long. The V gene end was trimmed by 9 bases and the J gene end by 5 bases; junction bases not matched to a gene: 5. This CDR3 reads CATGQGVKETQYF. In nucleotides, the CDR3 is TGTGCCACCGGACAGGGGGTGAAGGAGACCCAGTACTTC.

This clonotype has only a few counts. This chain connects TRBV20-1 to TRBJ2-5; D may be TRBD2 (6 bases). This CDR3 has 13 amino acids. Trimming stripped 3 bases from V and 5 bases from J, with 13 bases between. Germline V gene data show CDR1 as DFQATT and CDR2 as SNEGSKA (reference sequence). CDR3 nucleotides: TGCAGTGCTAGCCAGCTAGCGAGGGAGACCCAGTACTTC. It translates to CSASQLARETQYF.

This clonotype showed up just a few times. The chain links TRBV4-3 to TRBJ2-7; either TRBD1 or TRBD2 may fit D (5 bases each). Germline V gene data show CDR1 as LGHNA and CDR2 as YSLEER. The CDR3 is made up of 13 amino acids. V was shortened by 4 bases and J by 6 bases, with 13 bases between the two germline ends. The CDR3 DNA follows: TGCGCCAGCAGCCCCGGCCGGGGCTTCGAGCAGTACTTC. Residues: CASSPGRGFEQYF.

The chain carries TRBV7-2 and TRBJ2-5; TRBD2 agrees at 7 bases. The V gene's germline CDR1 is SGHTA and CDR2 FQGNSA. V lost 6 bases and J lost 4; bases outside the gene matches: 2. The CDR3 runs 12 residues. The CDR3 loop reads CASRGGGETQYF. In nucleotides, the CDR3 is TGTGCCAGCAGGGGGGGGGGAGAGACCCAGTACTTC.

The chain links TRBV5-6 to TRBJ1-2; D unclear. Looked up from germline, CDR1 is SGHDT and CDR2 is YYEEEE. The V gene lost 5 bases and the J gene lost 5 bases, with 13 bases spanning the gap. The CDR3 is 13 amino acids. The CDR3 region is CASRMELGYGYTF. The DNA of the CDR3 is TGTGCCAGCAGAATGGAGCTCGGATATGGCTACACCTTC.

In this sample, this clonotype turned up a few times. The genes are TRBV28 and TRBJ2-1; D is undetermined. The CDR3 consists of 16 residues. Between the trimmed V and J ends, which lost 2 bases and 0 bases, there was a span of 11 bases. Germline lookup yields CDR1 MDHEN and CDR2 SYDVKM. The CDR3 coding sequence is TGTGCCAGCAGTTTAGCCCAATCCGGCTCCTACAATGAGCAGTTCTTC. It specifies CASSLAQSGSYNEQFF.

This clonotype has just a few counts. This sequence joins TRBV5-1 and TRBJ2-1; no clear D gene. The CDR3 consists of 16 residues. Trimming took 0 bases from V and 0 from J, leaving 10 bases between them. Germline CDR1 and CDR2: SGHRS and YFSETQ. In DNA form, the CDR3 reads TGCGCCAGCAGCTTGGGGTACCGGAGCTCCTACAATGAGCAGTTCTTC. Its translation: CASSLGYRSSYNEQFF. Full variable domain (remainder filled in from reference TRBV5-1 and TRBJ2-1): KAGVTQTPRYLIKTRGQQVTLSCSPISGHRSVSWYQQTPGQGLQFLFEYFSETQRNKGNFPGRFSGRQFSNSRSEMNVSTLELGDSALYLCASSLGYRSSYNEQFFGPGTRLTVL.

This clonotype was counted many times. The CDR3 nucleotides read TGTGCCAGCAGCTTCGGACAGGGCTTTCTAGCGGGCGCAGATACGCAGTATTTT. It translates to CASSFGQGFLAGADTQYF. The chain uses TRBV21-1 and TRBJ2-3; TRBD1 was called by the table and not checked on the DNA. TRBV21-1 is listed as a pseudogene. The CDR3 consists of 18 residues.

The count of this clonotype is one. The chain recombines TRBV4-3 with TRBJ2-7; 12 bases align to TRBD1. V was pared by 3 bases and J by 5 bases, with 8 bases of the junction left unmatched. The CDR3 has 16 amino acids. CDR1 and CDR2 (germline): LGHNA, YSLEER. This chain's CDR3 is CASSHTPGQGAHEQYF. The CDR3 DNA reads as TGCGCCAGCAGCCACACACCGGGACAGGGGGCGCACGAGCAGTACTTC.

V is TRBV11-2 and J is TRBJ2-3; D is ambiguous. The ends were cut back, 2 bases at V and 6 bases at J, with 6 bases in the middle. This CDR3 has 12 residues. In germline, CDR1 is SGHAT, CDR2 FQNNGV. Here the CDR3 DNA reads TGTGCCAGCAGCTTATATGTGGATACGCAGTATTTT. Translating it yields CASSLYVDTQYF.

This chain joins TRBV2 and TRBJ2-1; 7 nucleotides line up with TRBD2. The CDR3 runs to 13 residues. Trimming at V came to 5 bases and at J to 9 bases, leaving 7 bases not matched to a gene. Germline loops: CDR1 SNHLY, CDR2 FYNNEI. The CDR3 region has the DNA TGTGCCAGCAGTTTGCGGGAGAGATCTGAGCAGTTCTTC. As protein: CASSLRERSEQFF.

The chain carries TRBV20-1 and TRBJ2-3; D tentatively fits TRBD1 or TRBD2 (5 bases each). Germline V gene data show CDR1 as DFQATT and CDR2 as SNEGSKA (reference sequence). This CDR3 spans 14 amino acids. Between the trimmed V and J ends, which lost 6 bases and 2 bases, there was a span of 15 bases. Here the CDR3 reads CSAPGATPTDTQYF. DNA for the CDR3: TGCAGTGCCCCCGGGGCTACCCCCACAGATACGCAGTATTTT.

The chain has TRBV20-1 and TRBJ2-7, with D tentatively TRBD1 or TRBD2 (7 bases each). CDR1 is DFQATT and CDR2 is SNEGSKA in the germline V gene (reference sequence). The CDR3 length is 13 residues. The germline V and J ends were trimmed by 6 bases and 4 bases, with 16 bases remaining between them. This chain's CDR3 is CSAAGGESYEQYF. CDR3 DNA: TGCAGTGCAGCAGGGGGGGAGTCATACGAGCAGTACTTC.

This clonotype was seen at least ten times. The chain is built from TRBV12-3 or TRBV12-4 and TRBJ2-5, with D unresolved. Trimming stripped 5 bases from V and 0 bases from J, with 13 bases between. The CDR3 has 15 amino acids. DNA for the CDR3: TGTGCCAGCAGTCCCCCGGGCCAGCACCAAGAGACCCAGTACTTC. This translates into CASSPPGQHQETQYF.

This clonotype was detected a few times. J is TRBJ2-4 and V is TRBV20-1; D unresolved. Germline lookup yields CDR1 DFQATT and CDR2 SNEGSKA (reference sequence). Trimming removed 1 base from V and 0 bases from J, with 13 bases in between. CDR3 size: 16 residues. CDR3 in amino acids: CSARVGRALAKNIQYF. The CDR3 DNA sequence: TGCAGTGCTAGAGTTGGACGAGCCCTAGCCAAAAACATTCAGTACTTC.

This clonotype showed up many times. This chain uses TRBV5-1 with TRBJ1-1; 7 bases match TRBD1. The CDR3 consists of 13 residues. Trimming at V came to 1 base and at J to 7 bases, leaving 4 bases not matched to a gene. Germline CDR1 and CDR2: SGHRS and YFSETQ. The CDR3 nucleotides are TGCGCCAGCAGCTTGACAGGGGATGGTGAAGCTTTCTTT. Its protein product is CASSLTGDGEAFF.

This clonotype was picked up many times. The chain carries TRBV4-3 and TRBJ2-1, with D maybe TRBD2 (6 bases). V was shortened by 0 bases and J by 5 bases, with 14 bases between the two germline ends. The CDR3 runs to 16 residues. Per the germline V gene, CDR1 is LGHNA and CDR2 is YSLEER. This CDR3 reads CASSQDTGGPHNEQFF. CDR3 nucleotide sequence: TGCGCCAGCAGCCAAGATACAGGAGGGCCACACAATGAGCAGTTCTTC.

This clonotype was detected many times. The rearrangement joins TRBV6-2 or TRBV6-3 to TRBJ2-1; D possibly corresponds to TRBD2 (5 bases). CDR1 MNHEY and CDR2 SVGEGT come from the germline V gene. The CDR3 is made up of 13 amino acids. Trimming removed 5 bases at V and 7 bases at J, with 12 bases between. CDR3 loop: CASSVGVNNEQFF. The DNA for the CDR3 is TGTGCCAGCAGTGTCGGGGTGAATAATGAGCAGTTCTTC.

V usage is TRBV3-1 and J usage is TRBJ2-7; D is perhaps TRBD1 or TRBD2 (6 bases each). Germline CDR1 LGHDT, CDR2 YNNKEL (reference sequence). This CDR3 is built from 15 residues. The V end was cut by 7 bases, the J end by 1 base, with 17 bases between. The CDR3 here is CASIESRGLSYEQYF. CDR3 nucleotide sequence: TGTGCCAGCATCGAATCTCGGGGGCTATCCTACGAGCAGTACTTC.

This clonotype has only a few counts. The rearrangement links TRBV4-3 to TRBJ2-3, with 9 bases lining up with TRBD1. V was clipped by 4 bases and J by 6 bases; unmatched bases: 11. CDR1 is LGHNA, CDR2 YSLEER, per germline. CDR3 length: 16 residues. The CDR3 DNA is TGCGCCAGCAGCCTCCTCTTGGGACAGGGCTTGGATACGCAGTATTTT. It is translated as CASSLLLGQGLDTQYF.